One sample yielded the 5 T cell receptor beta chains listed below, sequenced in a study of T-cell reconstitution after alpha-beta-depleted transplantation in children. The authors prepared the TCRbeta library with unique molecular identifiers. TCRdb ran MiXCR on the PCR reads and lists one entry per CDR3 protein. The sample yields a few hundred thousand distinct CDR3 sequences, over 25% seen once. This material consisted of PBMCs, taken before TCRalphabeta/CD19-depleted stem cell transplant. Receptor source: a boy under three years old with Wiskott-Aldrich syndrome, due to receive a stem cell transplant.

The chain links TRBV27 to TRBJ2-1; 12 nucleotides match TRBD2. The CDR3 loop spans 21 amino acids. With 2 bases clipped from V and 1 base from J, the junction kept 15 bases outside the gene matches. Germline lookup yields CDR1 MNHEY and CDR2 SMNVEV (reference sequence). CDR3 region: CASSLRWGGLAGSRSYNEQFF. DNA of the CDR3: TGTGCCAGCAGTTTACGCTGGGGTGGACTAGCGGGAAGTAGGTCCTACAATGAGCAGTTCTTC.

The gene calls are TRBV5-4 and TRBJ2-3; 16 nucleotides agree with TRBD2. The CDR3 is 19 residues long. Trimming at V came to 0 bases and at J to 0 bases, leaving 4 bases not matched to a gene. Germline values: CDR1 SGHNT, CDR2 YYREEE (reference sequence). This CDR3 reads CASSLVGTSGRASTDTQYF. As DNA, the CDR3 is TGTGCCAGCAGCTTGGTGGGGACTAGCGGGAGGGCCAGCACAGATACGCAGTATTTT.

This clonotype has only a few counts. The CDR3 DNA follows: TGTGCCAGCTCACCAAGGCAGGCAGAGGAGACCCAGTACTTC. It is translated as CASSPRQAEETQYF. V is TRBV18 and J is TRBJ2-5; the D is unclear. The germline gives CDR1 KGHSH, CDR2 LQKENI. The V gene lost 2 bases and the J gene lost 5 bases, with 12 bases spanning the gap. The CDR3 runs to 14 residues.

V usage is TRBV5-1 and J usage is TRBJ1-2; possible D gene TRBD1, 5 bases. The V gene lost 3 bases and the J gene lost 8 bases, with 14 bases spanning the gap. CDR1 is SGHRS and CDR2 is YFSETQ in the germline V gene. The CDR3 consists of 13 residues. CDR3 protein: CASSSGRVDGYTF. The CDR3, as DNA: TGCGCCAGCAGCTCGGGCAGGGTTGACGGCTACACCTTC.

The genes are TRBV29-1 and TRBJ2-1, with a possible D match to TRBD2 (5 bases). CDR1 and CDR2 (germline): SQVTM, ANQGSEA. V lost 2 bases, J lost 11 bases, and 10 bases lay in between. The CDR3 totals 11 residues. Written as DNA, the CDR3 is TGCAGCGTTGAAAGGCTAGCAAAGCAGTTCTTC. Translated: CSVERLAKQFF.